This TCR beta chain was profiled in a study of PD-L1 blockade in urothelial cancer. Method: immunoSEQ multiplex PCR; TCRdb's copy keeps in-frame clones and lacks some. The sample includes about 82,000 clones, about 85% of them seen just once. V shed 4 bases and J 4 bases; nucleotides not matched to a gene: 9. This CDR3 has 15 residues. CDR1 is MNHNS and CDR2 is SASEGT in the germline V gene. This specimen consisted of PBMCs, obtained around atezolizumab (anti-PD-L1) treatment. The genes are TRBV6-1 and TRBJ2-5; 7 bases are a match to TRBD1. The sequence was obtained from a woman aged 65 to 85 with urothelial cancer. As DNA, the CDR3 is TGTGCCAGCAGTGCCCGATCGGCAGGGGGAGAGACCCAGTACTTC. It yields the protein CASSARSAGGETQYF.